This passage covers 27 T cell receptor beta chains from one sample sequenced in a study of tumor-infiltrating lymphocytes in localized non-small cell lung cancer. The repertoire was sequenced with immunoSEQ multiplex PCR; TCRdb's copy has only in-frame clones and lacks some. The repertoire holds 6,400 or so clones, with about 70% as singletons. The sequenced sample consisted of uninvolved lung tissue not adjacent to the tumor. Receptors were obtained from a human donor with non-small cell lung cancer.

Here the CDR3 reads CASSLRDGYTF. In nucleotides, the CDR3 is TGTGCCAGCAGCCTCCGGGATGGCTACACCTTC. This chain uses TRBV11-3 with TRBJ1-2; D is ambiguous. The germline V gene has CDR1 SGHNT and CDR2 YENEEA. The V and J ends lost 5 bases and 6 bases respectively, with 7 bases between them. The CDR3 is 11 amino acids. Filled out from reference TRBV11-3 and TRBJ1-2, the complete variable domain reads EAGVVQSPRYKIIEKKQPVAFWCNPISGHNTLYWYLQNLGQGPELLIRYENEEAVDDSQLPKDRFSAERLKGVDSTLKIQPAELGDSAVYLCASSLRDGYTFGSGTRLTVV.

This chain links TRBV5-6 with TRBJ2-7; possible D gene TRBD2, 6 bases. Germline assignment: CDR1 SGHDT and CDR2 YYEEEE. The CDR3 runs 15 residues. V was shortened by 3 bases and J by 2 bases, with 15 bases between the two germline ends. The CDR3 reads CASSSRGMKAYEQYF. The CDR3 nucleotides read TGTGCCAGCAGCTCCCGGGGGATGAAGGCCTACGAGCAGTACTTC.

The chain uses TRBV4-3 and TRBJ2-6; D is perhaps TRBD2 (5 bases). This CDR3 region has 16 residues. The V end lost 0 bases, the J end lost 0 bases, and 6 bases lay between the germline ends. CDR1 is LGHNA, CDR2 YSLEER, per germline. Here the CDR3 reads CASSQEAGSGANVLTF. The CDR3, as DNA: TGCGCCAGCAGCCAAGAGGCGGGCTCTGGGGCCAACGTCCTGACTTTC.

The chain links TRBV15 to TRBJ1-4; D possibly corresponds to TRBD1 (5 bases). This CDR3 is built from 15 residues. CDR1 and CDR2 (germline): LNHNV, YYDKDF (reference sequence). Deletions cut 4 bases from V and 0 bases from J, with 9 bases between. The CDR3 DNA reads TGTGCCACCAGCATACGCAGGGCAACTAATGAAAAACTGTTTTTT. This codes for CATSIRRATNEKLFF.

The chain combines TRBV7-3 with TRBJ2-7; 9 nucleotides line up with TRBD1. This CDR3 is built from 15 residues. Germline loops: CDR1 SGHTA, CDR2 FQGTGA. The V and J ends lost 5 bases and 2 bases, in that order; junction bases with no gene match: 7. The CDR3 loop is CASSPSGDRAYEQYF. The CDR3 bases are TGTGCCAGCAGCCCAAGTGGGGACAGGGCCTACGAGCAGTACTTC. Variable domain in full (rest from reference TRBV7-3 and TRBJ2-7): GAGVSQTPSNKVTEKGKYVELRCDPISGHTALYWYRQSLGQGPEFLIYFQGTGAADDSGLPNDRFFAVRPEGSVSTLKIQRTERGDSAVYLCASSPSGDRAYEQYFGPGTRLTVT.

This clone was detected only a few times. The chain carries TRBV7-3 and TRBJ2-3; D is undetermined. The ends were cut back, 1 base at V and 6 bases at J, with 5 bases in the middle. The CDR3 totals 12 residues. In germline, CDR1 is SGHTA, CDR2 FQGTGA. The CDR3 DNA is TGTGCCAGCAGCTTAAGCGAGGATACGCAGTATTTT. Translation: CASSLSEDTQYF. Full variable domain (missing parts from reference TRBV7-3 and TRBJ2-3): GAGVSQTPSNKVTEKGKYVELRCDPISGHTALYWYRQSLGQGPEFLIYFQGTGAADDSGLPNDRFFAVRPEGSVSTLKIQRTERGDSAVYLCASSLSEDTQYFGPGTRLTVL.

This clone turned up a few times. This chain connects TRBV9 to TRBJ1-5; TRBD1 agrees at 11 bases. CDR1 is SGDLS and CDR2 is YYNGEE in the germline V gene. The V gene end was trimmed by 3 bases and the J gene end by 3 bases; junction bases not matched to a gene: 5. The CDR3 extends over 16 amino acids. The CDR3 bases are TGTGCCAGCAGCGCCGGGACAGGGGGGCACAATCAGCCCCAGCATTTT. It specifies CASSAGTGGHNQPQHF.

By sample fraction, this clone is medium-sized. The V and J genes are TRBV28 and TRBJ1-1; 7 positions match TRBD1. The V and J ends lost 5 bases and 3 bases, in that order; junction bases with no gene match: 12. Germline values: CDR1 MDHEN, CDR2 SYDVKM. The CDR3 contains 16 residues. The CDR3 DNA reads TGTGCCAGCAGTCCCCGACAGGGCCCCACTTACACTGAAGCTTTCTTT. Protein sequence: CASSPRQGPTYTEAFF.

Only a few counts were recorded for this clone. The rearrangement joins TRBV12-5 to TRBJ2-3; TRBD1 might be the D (5 bases). The CDR3 is 14 amino acids. Germline V gene lookup returns CDR1 LGHNT and CDR2 FRNRAP. The V gene lost 1 base and the J gene lost 2 bases, with 7 bases spanning the gap. In DNA form, the CDR3 reads TGTGCTAGTGGTTTGGGACAGTACACAGATACGCAGTATTTT. This translates into CASGLGQYTDTQYF.

The chain employs TRBV2 and TRBJ2-5, with TRBD2 identical over 10 bases. V lost 10 bases and J lost 2; bases outside the gene matches: 10. The CDR3 loop spans 15 amino acids. Germline values: CDR1 SNHLY, CDR2 FYNNEI. This CDR3 is CATKASTSGQETQYF. The CDR3 DNA is TGTGCCACCAAGGCCTCGACTAGCGGGCAAGAGACCCAGTACTTC.

The V gene is TRBV4-3, the J gene TRBJ1-1, with D possibly being TRBD1 (5 bases). CDR1 and CDR2 (germline): LGHNA, YSLEER. This CDR3 region has 15 residues. Trimming cost V 3 bases and J 3 bases, with 14 bases left between them. The CDR3 loop is CASSQEIGAHTEAFF. The CDR3, as DNA: TGCGCCAGCAGCCAGGAGATAGGGGCCCACACTGAAGCTTTCTTT.

This clone was seen only a few times. The chain links TRBV7-2 to TRBJ1-1, with D tentatively TRBD1 (5 bases). The CDR3 spans 14 residues. Trimming took 3 bases from V and 4 from J, leaving 12 bases between them. The germline V gene has CDR1 SGHTA and CDR2 FQGNSA. This CDR3 is CASSLLRGSTEAFF. The CDR3 DNA reads TGTGCCAGCAGCTTGCTTCGGGGGTCCACTGAAGCTTTCTTT.

This rearrangement joins TRBV6-1 to TRBJ1-1; 7 bases are a match to TRBD1. Looked up from germline, CDR1 is MNHNS and CDR2 is SASEGT. J lost 5 bases, V lost 6 bases, and 12 bases had no gene match. The CDR3 runs to 15 residues. The CDR3 sequence is CASRRMVGGETEAFF. CDR3 sequence (DNA): TGTGCCAGCAGACGAATGGTAGGGGGCGAGACTGAAGCTTTCTTT.

The J gene is TRBJ2-5, the V gene TRBV29-1; 16 bases are a match to TRBD2. CDR1 is SQVTM and CDR2 is ANQGSEA in the germline V gene. CDR3 length equals 18 residues. J gave up 5 bases and V 3 bases, and 12 bases lay outside the gene matches. CDR3 sequence reads: CSVEFGTSGRAMPETQYF. Here the CDR3 DNA reads TGCAGCGTTGAGTTTGGGACTAGCGGGAGGGCCATGCCGGAGACCCAGTACTTC.

This clone was picked up a small number of times. The genes are TRBV7-3 and TRBJ1-2; a weak D match, TRBD1 (5 bases). V was trimmed by 2 bases and J by 2 bases, leaving 6 bases between them. CDR3 length: 13 residues. Germline-derived CDR1 and CDR2 are SGHTA and FQGTGA. CDR3 nucleotide sequence: TGTGCCAGCAGCTTAGGGGGAAACTATGGCTACACCTTC. This encodes CASSLGGNYGYTF.

V usage is TRBV2 and J usage is TRBJ1-1; the D gene is possibly TRBD1 (6 bases). V lost 7 bases to trimming and J lost 4 bases, with 13 bases between them. In germline, CDR1 is SNHLY, CDR2 FYNNEI. This CDR3 is 13 amino acids long. The chain's CDR3 is CASTRTVPTEAFF. The CDR3 DNA reads as TGTGCCAGCACCAGGACAGTGCCCACTGAAGCTTTCTTT.

This chain's CDR3 is CASSLDLAPSFEETQYF. The CDR3 coding sequence is TGTGCCAGCAGCTTAGATCTCGCCCCTAGCTTTGAGGAGACCCAGTACTTC. The chain recombines TRBV11-3 with TRBJ2-5; D perhaps matches TRBD2 (5 bases). The CDR3 has 17 residues. The ends were cut back, 0 bases at V and 5 bases at J, with 19 bases in the middle. The germline V gene encodes CDR1 SGHNT and CDR2 YENEEA.

This clone is labeled as medium-sized. V is TRBV7-2 and J is TRBJ1-2; D is undetermined. Trimming pared 1 base from V and 4 bases from J, leaving 4 bases between. The CDR3 is made up of 12 amino acids. From germline, CDR1 is SGHTA and CDR2 FQGNSA. The CDR3 sequence: CASSLDGYGYTF. Here the CDR3 DNA reads TGTGCCAGCAGCTTAGACGGCTATGGCTACACCTTC. Full variable domain (missing parts from reference TRBV7-2 and TRBJ1-2): GAGVSQSPSNKVTEKGKDVELRCDPISGHTALYWYRQSLGQGLEFLIYFQGNSAPDKSGLPSDRFSAERTGGSVSTLTIQRTQQEDSAVYLCASSLDGYGYTFGSGTRLTVV.

This chain joins TRBV6-5 and TRBJ2-7; TRBD1 might be the D (6 bases). Per the germline V gene, CDR1 is MNHEY and CDR2 is SVGAGI. Trimming pared 0 bases from V and 3 bases from J, leaving 12 bases between. The CDR3 runs 15 residues. The CDR3 sequence is CASSYSGLGGYEQYF. In DNA form, the CDR3 reads TGTGCCAGCAGTTACTCCGGCCTAGGGGGCTACGAGCAGTACTTC.

V and J are TRBV4-3 and TRBJ1-5; TRBD1 is a possible D gene (5 bases). CDR3 length: 16 residues. Trimming stripped 2 bases from V and 4 bases from J, with 15 bases between. From germline, CDR1 is LGHNA and CDR2 YSLEER. CDR3 protein: CASSQFRTTANQPQHF. The CDR3 DNA is TGCGCCAGCAGCCAATTCCGGACAACCGCTAATCAGCCCCAGCATTTT.

This clone was picked up one time. The chain links TRBV4-3 to TRBJ2-1; no firm D call. Germline lookup yields CDR1 LGHNA and CDR2 YSLEER. The V end lost 4 bases, the J end lost 9 bases, and 16 bases lay between the germline ends. There are 14 residues in the CDR3. CDR3 in DNA: TGCGCCAGCAGCCCCAAGATCGGTCCGACTGAGCAGTTCTTC. Its protein is CASSPKIGPTEQFF.

J is TRBJ1-4 and V is TRBV6-1; TRBD1 might be the D (5 bases). V was cut by 2 bases and J by 8 bases, with 6 bases left in between. CDR1 and CDR2 (germline): MNHNS, SASEGT. The CDR3 consists of 12 residues. The DNA of the CDR3 is TGTGCCAGCAGTGAAAGGGGCGAAAAACTGTTTTTT. Its protein product is CASSERGEKLFF.

The chain links TRBV6-5 to TRBJ1-2; 10 bases match TRBD1. The CDR3 totals 14 residues. Germline loops: CDR1 MNHEY, CDR2 SVGAGI. V shed 3 bases and J 5 bases; nucleotides not matched to a gene: 3. The CDR3 DNA reads as TGTGCCAGCAGTTATCGGGACAGGGGTTATGGCTACACCTTC. It encodes CASSYRDRGYGYTF.

This clone has a single count. The chain uses TRBV4-1 and TRBJ2-3, with D possibly being TRBD1 (5 bases). Germline assignment: CDR1 MGHRA and CDR2 YSYEKL. This CDR3 has 15 amino acids. V was trimmed by 4 bases and J by 4 bases, leaving 15 bases between them. The DNA for the CDR3 is TGCGCCAGCAGCCCGGACACGAATAAGGCAGATACGCAGTATTTT. Protein product: CASSPDTNKADTQYF.

The CDR3 nucleotides are TGTGCCAGCAGTTACCAGTACGAGCAGTACTTC. It yields the protein CASSYQYEQYF. The chain is built from TRBV6-5 and TRBJ2-7; unclear D gene. This CDR3 is built from 11 residues. Germline CDR1 MNHEY, CDR2 SVGAGI. Trimming took off 2 bases at V and 4 bases at J, with 3 bases between the two ends.

This rearrangement joins TRBV27 to TRBJ2-1; 7 positions match TRBD2. Looked up from germline, CDR1 is MNHEY and CDR2 is SMNVEV (reference sequence). V trimming: 2 bases; J trimming: 13 bases; junction bases outside the gene matches: 17. This CDR3 is built from 16 residues. The CDR3: CASSLNRLASVSSQFF. The CDR3 DNA follows: TGTGCCAGCAGTTTAAATCGACTAGCTTCCGTCAGTTCCCAGTTCTTC.

J is TRBJ1-3 and V is TRBV19; the D gene is possibly TRBD1 (5 bases). This CDR3 contains 14 residues. CDR1 LNHDA and CDR2 SQIVND come from the germline V gene (reference sequence). Trimming took 7 bases from V and 3 from J, leaving 13 bases between them. CDR3 amino acids: CASTSDSLGNTIYF. In DNA, the CDR3 is TGTGCCAGTACCTCAGACAGCCTTGGAAACACCATATATTTT.